A single sample gave rise to the 18 T cell receptor beta chains below, sequenced in a study of CD8+CD57+ T cells in acquired aplastic anemia listed by TCRdb under 2018. Instrument used: Illumina HiSeq 2000. Profiling of TCR beta VDJ combinations and CDR3 sequences used genomic DNA as the template. TCRdb trimmed the raw reads at Q25, called clones with MiXCR and kept productive beta chains. Identical CDR3 protein sequences are pooled into one entry, listed with their most common genes and DNA. In all, the sample holds about 180,000 distinct CDR3 sequences, and roughly half of those were seen once. About 2% of the sample lies in the top ten. Flow cytometry had shown CD8+CD57+ cell expansion in the patients selected for sequencing. The source material was sorted CD4+, CD8+, or CD8+CD57+ T cells (not recorded which) from PBMCs. These receptors originate from a human donor with aplastic anemia.

This sequence joins TRBV7-3 and TRBJ2-6; D call uncertain. Trimming took 5 bases from V and 3 from J, leaving 11 bases between them. This CDR3 has 15 residues. Germline V CDR1 and CDR2: SGHTA, FQGTGA. The DNA for the CDR3 is TGTGCCAGCAGCACCTATAACAGTGGGGCCAACGTCCTGACTTTC. It is translated as CASSTYNSGANVLTF.

This clonotype was recorded many times. This chain connects TRBV5-5 to TRBJ2-7; D is perhaps TRBD1 or TRBD2 (7 bases each). V was clipped by 4 bases and J by 4 bases, with 15 bases between them. The CDR3 has 14 amino acids. CDR1 and CDR2 from the germline V gene are SGHKS and YYEKEE (reference sequence). The CDR3: CASSPQGGEYEQYF. CDR3 in DNA: TGTGCCAGCAGCCCTCAGGGGGGGGAATACGAGCAGTACTTC.

The V and J genes are TRBV24-1 and TRBJ2-5, with 8 positions matching TRBD1. The length of the CDR3 is 14 residues. Germline V CDR1 and CDR2: KGHDR, SFDVKD. V shed 2 bases, J shed 2 bases, and the junction held 0 bases outside the gene matches. CDR3 in DNA: TGTGCCACCAGTGATTGGGACAGGCAAGAGACCCAGTACTTC. This codes for CATSDWDRQETQYF.

The chain uses TRBV20-1 and TRBJ2-3, with 14 bases matching TRBD2. Germline CDR1 DFQATT, CDR2 SNEGSKA (reference sequence). This CDR3 comprises 17 residues. The trim removed 3 bases at V and 0 bases at J, leaving 5 bases unmatched. CDR3: CSARGLAGVPSTDTQYF. The CDR3 DNA reads as TGCAGTGCTAGGGGACTAGCGGGGGTACCTAGCACAGATACGCAGTATTTT.

V gene TRBV2 combines with J gene TRBJ2-7; no clear D. The length of the CDR3 is 16 residues. Trimming removed 4 bases at V and 1 base at J, with 17 bases between. From germline, CDR1 is SNHLY and CDR2 FYNNEI. The CDR3 reads CASSGRHKALSYEQYF. The CDR3 DNA reads as TGTGCCAGCAGTGGTAGGCACAAGGCTTTATCCTACGAGCAGTACTTC. The full variable domain, with the rest looked up from reference TRBV2 and TRBJ2-7, is EPEVTQTPSHQVTQMGQEVILRCVPISNHLYFYWYRQILGQKVEFLVSFYNNEISEKSEIFDDQFSVERPDGSNFTLKIRSTKLEDSAMYFCASSGRHKALSYEQYFGPGTRLTVT.

This clonotype was counted ten times or more. The genes are TRBV6-1 and TRBJ1-2, with TRBD1 matching over 7 bases. The CDR3 totals 15 residues. Germline CDR1 MNHNS, CDR2 SASEGT. V trimming: 0 bases; J trimming: 4 bases; junction bases outside the gene matches: 5. CDR3 sequence reads: CASSEAGQAIYGYTF. The CDR3, as DNA: TGTGCCAGCAGTGAAGCCGGACAGGCGATCTATGGCTACACCTTC.

In its sample, this clonotype was seen many times. CDR3 DNA: TGTGCCACCTGTTGCACAGGAGCTCAAGAGACCCAGTACTTC. The encoded protein is CATCCTGAQETQYF. The rearrangement links TRBV24-1 to TRBJ2-5; the D gene is possibly TRBD1 (5 bases). V was shortened by 9 bases and J by 2 bases, with 15 bases between the two germline ends. This CDR3 comprises 14 residues. The germline gives CDR1 KGHDR, CDR2 SFDVKD.

This clonotype was seen only a few times. The chain joins TRBV6-5 to TRBJ1-2; D remains unclear. Germline V gives CDR1 MNHEY, CDR2 SVGAGI. V was trimmed by 3 bases and J by 8 bases, leaving 13 bases between them. The CDR3 has 13 amino acids. The CDR3 is CASSYEGLLGYTF. The CDR3, as DNA: TGTGCCAGCAGTTATGAGGGCTTGTTAGGCTACACCTTC.

As regards this clonotype: A much larger clone lies a single base off, so this may be a read error. The chain couples TRBV19 to TRBJ1-1, with D possibly TRBD1 on 5 matching bases. The CDR3 has 14 residues. Germline CDR1 is LNHDA and CDR2 is SQIVND (reference sequence). V shed 7 bases and J shed 3 bases, with 15 bases lying between them. The DNA of the CDR3 is TGTGCCAGTATCGGGGGTAGGAGGTACACTGAAGCTTTCTTT. This codes for CASIGGRRYTEAFF.

The CDR3 is CASSPYYGYTF. The CDR3 DNA reads as TGTGCCAGCAGTCCCTACTATGGCTACACCTTC. V gene TRBV12-3 or TRBV12-4 combines with J gene TRBJ1-2; no firm D call. V was cut by 5 bases and J by 3 bases, with 4 bases left in between. The CDR3 length is 11 residues.

This chain links TRBV11-1 with TRBJ1-3; 10 bases agree with TRBD1. Losses at the gene ends were 3 bases for V and 2 bases for J; bases not matched to a gene: 4. Per the germline V gene, CDR1 is SGHAT and CDR2 is FQDESV (reference sequence). The CDR3 loop spans 16 amino acids. For the CDR3, the DNA is TGTGCCAGCAGCTTCTACGGGACAGGGGCTGGAAACACCATATATTTT. As protein: CASSFYGTGAGNTIYF.

This clonotype was counted ten times or more. J is TRBJ2-1 and V is TRBV9; 14 bases fit TRBD2. Germline lookup yields CDR1 SGDLS and CDR2 YYNGEE. The CDR3 covers 15 residues. V shed 2 bases, J shed 9 bases, and the junction held 4 bases outside the gene matches. The CDR3 DNA reads as TGTGCCAGCAGCGTCGGACTAGCGGGGGGCGCTGAGCAGTTCTTC. Translation: CASSVGLAGGAEQFF.

The rearrangement joins TRBV20-1 to TRBJ2-7, with D perhaps matching TRBD2 (6 bases). V was trimmed by 5 bases and J by 3 bases, leaving 20 bases between them. CDR1 DFQATT and CDR2 SNEGSKA come from the germline V gene (reference sequence). The CDR3 runs to 15 residues. The CDR3 DNA sequence: TGCAGTGCTCCCGCCGGGACTGACTTTGGCTACGAGCAGTACTTC. This sequence encodes CSAPAGTDFGYEQYF.

The V and J genes are TRBV19 and TRBJ1-2; 9 positions agree with TRBD1. The V gene's germline CDR1 is LNHDA and CDR2 SQIVND (reference sequence). The V segment lost 5 bases and the J segment 8 bases; nucleotides outside the gene matches: 12. The CDR3 has 15 amino acids. CDR3 residues: CASSSWTGEVIGYTF. CDR3 bases: TGTGCCAGTAGTTCTTGGACAGGGGAGGTAATCGGCTACACCTTC.

This clonotype was counted only a few times. A read error is possible here, since a much larger clone lies one base away. This CDR3 fails to terminate in the conserved phenylalanine or tryptophan, so it likely reflects a read error. J is TRBJ2-7 and V is TRBV30; D is perhaps TRBD1 or TRBD2 (5 bases each). Germline CDR1 reads GTSNPN; CDR2 reads SVGIG (reference sequence). This CDR3 region has 11 residues. Trimming pared 8 bases from V and 7 bases from J, leaving 15 bases between. CDR3 coding DNA: TGTGCCGTAGGACACCCGGGAGAGCAGTACCTC. It encodes CAVGHPGEQYL.

V and J are TRBV5-1 and TRBJ2-1; 9 positions agree with TRBD1. This CDR3 has 11 amino acids. The junction had 3 bases not matched to a gene; V was cut back by 4 bases and J by 13 bases. The germline V gene encodes CDR1 SGHRS and CDR2 YFSETQ. This CDR3 reads CASSPGQGQFF. In DNA form, the CDR3 reads TGCGCCAGCAGCCCGGGACAGGGTCAGTTCTTC.

The table lists this clonotype with many counts. The J gene is TRBJ1-3, the V gene TRBV20-1; unclear D gene. Trimming took 1 base from V and 2 from J, leaving 6 bases between them. In germline, CDR1 is DFQATT, CDR2 SNEGSKA (reference sequence). The CDR3 sequence is 13 residues long. The DNA of the CDR3 is TGCAGTGCTAGAGTAACAACTGGAAACACCATATATTTT. Protein sequence: CSARVTTGNTIYF.

This clonotype was picked up many times. The chain employs TRBV12-3 or TRBV12-4 and TRBJ1-2; D ambiguous. V was cut by 6 bases and J by 0 bases, with 11 bases left in between. This CDR3 spans 14 amino acids. CDR3 loop: CASRSHTANYGYTF. CDR3 coding DNA: TGTGCCAGCAGGTCCCACACGGCTAACTATGGCTACACCTTC.